The 5 T cell receptor beta chains below were found in one sample sequenced in a study of T cell changes during pregnancy in multiple sclerosis. Produced via immunoSEQ multiplex PCR; TCRdb's table is partial and in-frame only. The data hold some 120,000 clones, with about 94% observed a single time. The sample consisted of peripheral blood, taken before pregnancy. All receptors derive from a female donor with multiple sclerosis, enrolled in a pregnancy study.

The genes are TRBV2 and TRBJ1-6; tentatively, D is TRBD1 (6 bases). The CDR3 length is 16 residues. Trimming removed 6 bases from V and 2 bases from J, with 14 bases in between. Per the germline V gene, CDR1 is SNHLY and CDR2 is FYNNEI. The chain's CDR3 is CASSLQGPPYNSPLHF. DNA for the CDR3: TGTGCCAGCAGCCTACAGGGCCCTCCCTATAATTCACCCCTCCACTTT.

The rearrangement joins TRBV13 to TRBJ1-4; D gene uncertain. There are 15 residues in the CDR3. Deletions cut 1 base from V and 8 bases from J, with 14 bases between. Germline-derived CDR1 and CDR2 are PRHDT and FYEKMQ (reference sequence). CDR3 in amino acids: CASSLVAAGGEKLFF. In nucleotides, the CDR3 is TGTGCCAGCAGCTTAGTGGCAGCCGGCGGGGAAAAACTGTTTTTT.

The chain combines TRBV5-4 with TRBJ1-4, with 7 bases that match TRBD1. The length of the CDR3 is 16 residues. V gave up 3 bases and J gave up 0 bases; unmatched junction bases: 5. CDR1 and CDR2 from the germline V gene are SGHNT and YYREEE (reference sequence). Written as DNA, the CDR3 is TGTGCCAGCAGCTCGGGGACAGACCCAACTAATGAAAAACTGTTTTTT. As protein: CASSSGTDPTNEKLFF.

This chain uses TRBV11-2 with TRBJ1-3, with unresolved D. Germline V gene sequence: CDR1 SGHAT, CDR2 FQNNGV. The CDR3 is 15 amino acids. With 0 bases removed from V and 0 bases from J, the gap between germline ends came to 6 bases. The CDR3 loop is CASSLDPFSGNTIYF. The CDR3 bases are TGTGCCAGCAGCTTAGATCCTTTCTCTGGAAACACCATATATTTT.

This clone has only one observation. The V gene is TRBV19, the J gene TRBJ2-7, with D tentatively TRBD2 (7 bases). V was trimmed by 8 bases and J by 3 bases, leaving 20 bases between them. The CDR3 sequence is 15 residues long. Germline assignment: CDR1 LNHDA and CDR2 SQIVND (reference sequence). The CDR3 DNA sequence: TGTGCCAGTTCCGCGAGGGGGGGAAGAGGCTACGAGCAGTACTTC. This gives the protein CASSARGGRGYEQYF.